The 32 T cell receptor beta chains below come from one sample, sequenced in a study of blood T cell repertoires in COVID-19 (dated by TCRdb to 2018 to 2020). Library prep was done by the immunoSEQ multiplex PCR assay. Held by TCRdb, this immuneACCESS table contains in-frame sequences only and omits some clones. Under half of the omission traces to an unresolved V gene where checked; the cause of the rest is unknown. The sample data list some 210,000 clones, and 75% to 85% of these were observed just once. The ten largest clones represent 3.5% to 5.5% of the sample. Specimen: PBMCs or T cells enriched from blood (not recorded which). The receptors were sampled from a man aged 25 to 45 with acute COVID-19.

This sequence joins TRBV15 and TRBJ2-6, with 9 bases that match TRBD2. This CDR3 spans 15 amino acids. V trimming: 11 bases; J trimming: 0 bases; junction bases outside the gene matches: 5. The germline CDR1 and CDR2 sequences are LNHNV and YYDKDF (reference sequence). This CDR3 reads CAVRRGGSGANVLTF. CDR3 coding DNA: TGTGCCGTACGGCGGGGGGGCTCTGGGGCCAACGTCCTGACTTTC. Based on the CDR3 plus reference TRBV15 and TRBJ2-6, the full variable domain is DAMVIQNPRYQVTQFGKPVTLSCSQTLNHNVMYWYQQKSSQAPKLLFHYYDKDFNNEADTPDNFQSRRPNTSFCFLDIRSPGLGDTAMYLCAVRRGGSGANVLTFGAGSRLTVL.

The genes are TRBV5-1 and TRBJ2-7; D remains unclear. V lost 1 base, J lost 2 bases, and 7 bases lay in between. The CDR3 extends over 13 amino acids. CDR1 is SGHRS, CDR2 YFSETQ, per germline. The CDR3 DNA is TGCGCCAGCAGCTTGCAGGTAACCTACGAGCAGTACTTC. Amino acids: CASSLQVTYEQYF.

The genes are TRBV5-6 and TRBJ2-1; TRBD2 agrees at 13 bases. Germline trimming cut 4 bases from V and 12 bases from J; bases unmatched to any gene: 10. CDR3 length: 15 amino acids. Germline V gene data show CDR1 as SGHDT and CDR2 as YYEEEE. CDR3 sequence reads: CASSPRLAGGKRQFF. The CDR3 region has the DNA TGTGCCAGCAGCCCCCGACTAGCGGGGGGAAAAAGGCAGTTCTTC.

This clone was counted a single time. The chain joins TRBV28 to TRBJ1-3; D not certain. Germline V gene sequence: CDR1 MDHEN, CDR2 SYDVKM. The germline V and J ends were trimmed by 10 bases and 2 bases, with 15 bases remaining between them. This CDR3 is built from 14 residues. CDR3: CATQSRRTGNTIYF. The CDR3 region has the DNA TGTGCCACCCAGTCAAGGAGGACTGGAAACACCATATATTTT.

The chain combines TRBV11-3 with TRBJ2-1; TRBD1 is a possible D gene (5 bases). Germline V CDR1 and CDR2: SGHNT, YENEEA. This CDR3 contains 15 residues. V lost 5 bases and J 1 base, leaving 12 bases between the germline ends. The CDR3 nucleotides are TGTGCCAGCAGCGCAGACAGTTCGTCCTACAATGAGCAGTTCTTC. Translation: CASSADSSSYNEQFF.

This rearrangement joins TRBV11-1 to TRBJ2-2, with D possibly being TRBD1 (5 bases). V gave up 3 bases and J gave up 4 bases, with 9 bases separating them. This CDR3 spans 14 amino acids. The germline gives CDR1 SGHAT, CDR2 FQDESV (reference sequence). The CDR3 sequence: CASSFREITGELFF. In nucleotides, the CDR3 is TGTGCCAGCAGCTTCAGGGAAATCACCGGGGAGCTGTTTTTT.

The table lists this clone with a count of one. The CDR3 loop is CASRVQGTNTEAFF. The CDR3 coding sequence is TGTGCCAGCAGGGTACAGGGTACGAACACTGAAGCTTTCTTT. This chain uses TRBV28 with TRBJ1-1, with a possible D match to TRBD1 (6 bases). V shed 6 bases and J shed 1 base, with 12 bases lying between them. Germline V gene lookup returns CDR1 MDHEN and CDR2 SYDVKM. The CDR3 is 14 residues long.

The CDR3: CASSPGVGTEAFF. DNA for the CDR3: TGCGCCAGCAGTCCAGGGGTAGGCACTGAAGCTTTCTTT. This chain links TRBV5-1 with TRBJ1-1; a weak D match, TRBD1 (6 bases). V was trimmed by 5 bases and J by 4 bases, leaving 12 bases between them. In germline, CDR1 is SGHRS, CDR2 YFSETQ. The CDR3 has 13 amino acids.

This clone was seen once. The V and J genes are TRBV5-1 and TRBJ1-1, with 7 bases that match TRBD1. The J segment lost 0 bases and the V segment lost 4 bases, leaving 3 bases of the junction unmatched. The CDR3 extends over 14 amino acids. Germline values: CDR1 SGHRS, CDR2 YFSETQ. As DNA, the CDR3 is TGCGCCAGCAGCCGGGACAGCATGAACACTGAAGCTTTCTTT. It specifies CASSRDSMNTEAFF.

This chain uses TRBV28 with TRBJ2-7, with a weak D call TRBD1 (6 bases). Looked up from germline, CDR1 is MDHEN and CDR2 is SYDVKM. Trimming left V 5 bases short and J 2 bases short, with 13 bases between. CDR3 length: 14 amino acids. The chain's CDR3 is CASSPGTIAYEQYF. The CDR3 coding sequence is TGTGCCAGCAGTCCCGGGACAATCGCCTACGAGCAGTACTTC.

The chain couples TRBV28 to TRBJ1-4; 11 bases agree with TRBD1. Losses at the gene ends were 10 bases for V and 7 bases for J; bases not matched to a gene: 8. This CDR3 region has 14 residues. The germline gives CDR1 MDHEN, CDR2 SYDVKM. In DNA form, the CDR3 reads TGTGCCACCCGGGACAGGGGGATTTTTGAAAAACTGTTTTTT. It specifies CATRDRGIFEKLFF.

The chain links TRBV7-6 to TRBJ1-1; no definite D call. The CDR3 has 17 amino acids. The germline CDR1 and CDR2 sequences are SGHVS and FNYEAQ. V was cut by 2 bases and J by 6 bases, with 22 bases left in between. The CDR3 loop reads CASSLLVFGGRDAEAFF. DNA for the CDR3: TGTGCCAGCAGCTTACTTGTTTTCGGCGGGAGGGATGCTGAAGCTTTCTTT.

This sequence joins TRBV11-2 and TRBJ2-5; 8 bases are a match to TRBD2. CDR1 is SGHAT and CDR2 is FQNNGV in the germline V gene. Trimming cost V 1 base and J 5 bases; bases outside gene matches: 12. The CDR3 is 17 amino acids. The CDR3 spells CASSLVSTSGPSETQYF. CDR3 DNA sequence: TGTGCCAGCAGCTTAGTCTCCACTAGCGGACCCTCGGAGACCCAGTACTTC.

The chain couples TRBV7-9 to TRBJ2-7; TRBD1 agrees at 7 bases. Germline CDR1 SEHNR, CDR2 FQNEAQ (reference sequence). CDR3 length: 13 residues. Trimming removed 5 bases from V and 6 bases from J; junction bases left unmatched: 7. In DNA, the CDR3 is TGTGCCAGCAGCCCACAGGGGTTCGGCGAGCAGTACTTC. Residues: CASSPQGFGEQYF.

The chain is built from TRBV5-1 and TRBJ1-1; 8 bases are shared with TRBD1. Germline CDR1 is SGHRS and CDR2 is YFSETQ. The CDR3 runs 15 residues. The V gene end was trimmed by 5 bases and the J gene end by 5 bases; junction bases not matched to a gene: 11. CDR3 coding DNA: TGCGCCAGCAGTCCGGCCCAGGGGGCTTTGACTGAAGCTTTCTTT. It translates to CASSPAQGALTEAFF.

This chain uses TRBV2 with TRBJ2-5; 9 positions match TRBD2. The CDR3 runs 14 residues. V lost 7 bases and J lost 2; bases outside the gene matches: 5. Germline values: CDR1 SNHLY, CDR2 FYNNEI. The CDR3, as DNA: TGTGCCAGCATGCCCAGCGGGGGGCAAGAGACCCAGTACTTC. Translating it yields CASMPSGGQETQYF.

The CDR3 reads CASSLGGHSNQPQHF. Here the CDR3 DNA reads TGTGCCAGCAGTTTAGGGGGACATAGCAATCAGCCCCAGCATTTT. The chain couples TRBV28 to TRBJ1-5; a weak D match, TRBD1 (6 bases). Germline V gives CDR1 MDHEN, CDR2 SYDVKM. Trimming pared 2 bases from V and 0 bases from J, leaving 8 bases between. The CDR3 is 15 residues long.

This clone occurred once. CDR3 nucleotides: TGTGCCAGCAGTGGACAGGTTTACTATGGCTACACCTTC. Residues: CASSGQVYYGYTF. The chain joins TRBV3-1 (or the pseudogene TRBV3-2) to TRBJ1-2, with TRBD1 matching 7 bases. From germline, CDR1 is LGHDT and CDR2 YNNKEL (reference sequence). CDR3 size: 13 residues. Trimming removed 6 bases from V and 3 bases from J; junction bases left unmatched: 4.

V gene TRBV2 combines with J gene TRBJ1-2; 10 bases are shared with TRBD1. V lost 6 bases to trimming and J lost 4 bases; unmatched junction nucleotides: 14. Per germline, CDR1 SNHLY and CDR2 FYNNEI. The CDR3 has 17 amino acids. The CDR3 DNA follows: TGTGCCAGCAGGCGGGGGACAGGGGCCGGTAGTTCCTATGGCTACACCTTC. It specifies CASRRGTGAGSSYGYTF.

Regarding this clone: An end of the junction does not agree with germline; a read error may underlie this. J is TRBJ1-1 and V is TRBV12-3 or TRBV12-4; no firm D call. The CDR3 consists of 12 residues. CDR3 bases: TGTGCCAGCAGATTAGGGAGTTTTGAAGCTTTCTTT. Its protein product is CASRLGSFEAFF.

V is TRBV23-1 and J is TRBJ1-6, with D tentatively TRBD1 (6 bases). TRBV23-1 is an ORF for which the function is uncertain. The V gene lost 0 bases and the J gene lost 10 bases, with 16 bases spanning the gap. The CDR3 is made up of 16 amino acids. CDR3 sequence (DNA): TGCGCCAGCAGTCAATCAAACCAGGGGTGCTCCTCACCCCTCCACTTT. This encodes CASSQSNQGCSSPLHF.

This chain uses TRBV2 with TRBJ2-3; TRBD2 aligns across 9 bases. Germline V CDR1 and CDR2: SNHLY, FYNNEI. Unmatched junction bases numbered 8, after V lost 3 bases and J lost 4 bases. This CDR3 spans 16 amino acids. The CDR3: CASSDGTSSTADTQYF. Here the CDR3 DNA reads TGTGCCAGCAGTGATGGGACTAGCAGTACCGCAGATACGCAGTATTTT.

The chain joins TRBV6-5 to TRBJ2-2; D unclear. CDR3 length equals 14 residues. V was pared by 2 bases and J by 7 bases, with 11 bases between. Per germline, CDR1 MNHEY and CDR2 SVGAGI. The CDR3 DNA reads TGTGCCAGCAGTTACAATAGCCCCATCGGGGAGCTGTTTTTT. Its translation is CASSYNSPIGELFF.

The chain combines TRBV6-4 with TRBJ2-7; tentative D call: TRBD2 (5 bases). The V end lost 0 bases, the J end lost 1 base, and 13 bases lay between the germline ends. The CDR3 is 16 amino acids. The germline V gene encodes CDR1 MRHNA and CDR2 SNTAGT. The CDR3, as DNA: TGTGCCAGCAGTGACTCGAGTCGGGGTAGATCCTACGAGCAGTACTTC. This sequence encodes CASSDSSRGRSYEQYF.

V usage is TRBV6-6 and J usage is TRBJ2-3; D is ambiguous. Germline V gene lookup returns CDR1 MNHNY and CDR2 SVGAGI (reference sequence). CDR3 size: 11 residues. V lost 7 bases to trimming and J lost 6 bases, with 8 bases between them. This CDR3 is CASTDQDTQYF. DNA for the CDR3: TGTGCCAGCACTGATCAGGATACGCAGTATTTT.

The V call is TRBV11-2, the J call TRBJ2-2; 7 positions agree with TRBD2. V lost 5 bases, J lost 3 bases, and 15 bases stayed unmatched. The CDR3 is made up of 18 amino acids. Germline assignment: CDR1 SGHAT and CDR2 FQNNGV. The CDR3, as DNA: TGTGCCAGCAGCCCGATTGTGGGACTAAGACGTGACACCGGGGAGCTGTTTTTT. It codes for CASSPIVGLRRDTGELFF.

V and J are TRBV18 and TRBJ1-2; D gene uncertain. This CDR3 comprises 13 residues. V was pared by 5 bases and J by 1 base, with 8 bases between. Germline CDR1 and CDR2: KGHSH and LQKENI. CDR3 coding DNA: TGTGCCAGCTCAGTAGTAGTTAACTATGGCTACACCTTC. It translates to CASSVVVNYGYTF.

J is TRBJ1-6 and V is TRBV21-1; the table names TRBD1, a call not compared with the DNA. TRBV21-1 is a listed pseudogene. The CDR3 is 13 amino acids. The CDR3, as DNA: TGTGCCAGCAGGGCAGGGGCGAGGTCACCCCTCCACTTT. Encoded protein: CASRAGARSPLHF.

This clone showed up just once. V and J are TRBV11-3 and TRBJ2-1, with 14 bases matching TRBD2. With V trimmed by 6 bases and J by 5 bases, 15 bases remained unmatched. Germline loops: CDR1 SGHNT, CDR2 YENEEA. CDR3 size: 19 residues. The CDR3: CASRSNPGLAGAFDNEQFF. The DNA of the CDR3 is TGTGCCAGCAGGAGTAACCCGGGACTAGCGGGGGCCTTCGACAATGAGCAGTTCTTC.

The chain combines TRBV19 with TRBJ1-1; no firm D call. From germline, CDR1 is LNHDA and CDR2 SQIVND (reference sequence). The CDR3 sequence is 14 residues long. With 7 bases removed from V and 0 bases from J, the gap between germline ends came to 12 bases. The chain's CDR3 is CASTGRNMNTEAFF. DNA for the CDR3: TGTGCCAGTACGGGGAGAAATATGAACACTGAAGCTTTCTTT.

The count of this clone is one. CDR3 sequence (DNA): TGTGCCAGCAGCTTATACGGGGAAAAACTGTTTTTT. Translating gives CASSLYGEKLFF. The genes are TRBV5-4 and TRBJ1-4; D uncertain. Germline V lookup: CDR1 SGHNT, CDR2 YYREEE (reference sequence). V was shortened by 2 bases and J by 8 bases, with 7 bases between the two germline ends. This CDR3 is built from 12 residues. The full variable domain, rest sourced from reference TRBV5-4 and TRBJ1-4, is ETGVTQSPTHLIKTRGQQVTLRCSSQSGHNTVSWYQQALGQGPQFIFQYYREEENGRGNFPPRFSGLQFPNYSSELNVNALELDDSALYLCASSLYGEKLFFGSGTQLSVL.

The CDR3 loop is CAISVGQSNTEAFF. The CDR3 DNA follows: TGTGCCATCAGTGTTGGACAGTCCAACACTGAAGCTTTCTTT. The V and J genes are TRBV10-3 and TRBJ1-1; D is perhaps TRBD1 (6 bases). The CDR3 spans 14 residues. Germline values: CDR1 ENHRY, CDR2 SYGVKD. V shed 4 bases and J shed 2 bases, with 11 bases lying between them.